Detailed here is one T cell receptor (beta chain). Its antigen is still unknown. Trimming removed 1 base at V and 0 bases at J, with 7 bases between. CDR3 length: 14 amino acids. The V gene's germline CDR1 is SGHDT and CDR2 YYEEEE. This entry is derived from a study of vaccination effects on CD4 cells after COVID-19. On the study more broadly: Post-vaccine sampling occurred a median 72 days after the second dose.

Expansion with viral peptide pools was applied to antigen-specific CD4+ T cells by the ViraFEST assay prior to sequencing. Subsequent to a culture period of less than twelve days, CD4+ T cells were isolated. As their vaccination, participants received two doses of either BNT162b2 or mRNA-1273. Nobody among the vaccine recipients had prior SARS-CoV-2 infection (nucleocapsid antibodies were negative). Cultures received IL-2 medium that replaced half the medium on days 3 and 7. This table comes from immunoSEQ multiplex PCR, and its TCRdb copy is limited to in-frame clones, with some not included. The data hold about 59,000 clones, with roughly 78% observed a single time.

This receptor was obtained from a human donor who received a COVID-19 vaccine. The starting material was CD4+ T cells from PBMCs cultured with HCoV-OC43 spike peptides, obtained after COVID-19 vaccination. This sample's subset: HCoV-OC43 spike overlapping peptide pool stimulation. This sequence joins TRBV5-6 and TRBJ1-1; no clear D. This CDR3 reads CASSLSWMNTEAFF. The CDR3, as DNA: TGTGCCAGCAGCTTGTCTTGGATGAACACTGAAGCTTTCTTT.